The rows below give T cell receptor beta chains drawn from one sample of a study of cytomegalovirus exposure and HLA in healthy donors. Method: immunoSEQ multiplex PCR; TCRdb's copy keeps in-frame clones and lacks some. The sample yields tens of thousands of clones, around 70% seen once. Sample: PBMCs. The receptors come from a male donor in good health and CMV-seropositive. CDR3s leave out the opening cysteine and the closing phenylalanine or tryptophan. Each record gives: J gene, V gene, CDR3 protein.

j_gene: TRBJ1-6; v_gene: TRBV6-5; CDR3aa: ASSPGAGNSPLH
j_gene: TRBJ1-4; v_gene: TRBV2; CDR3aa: ASSSRDSANEKLF
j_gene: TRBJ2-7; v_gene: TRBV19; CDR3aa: ASSMGQVAYEQY
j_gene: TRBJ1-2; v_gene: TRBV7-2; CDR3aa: ASSETGTGLLGYT
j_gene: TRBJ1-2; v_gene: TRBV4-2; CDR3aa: ASSPGNRDYGYT
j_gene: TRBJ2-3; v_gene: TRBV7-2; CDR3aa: ASSLPQFTDTQY
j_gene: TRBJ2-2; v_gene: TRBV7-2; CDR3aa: ASSKEDRNTGELF
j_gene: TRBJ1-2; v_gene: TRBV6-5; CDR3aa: ASSERGNYGYT
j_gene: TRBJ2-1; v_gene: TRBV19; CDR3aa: ASSFLVSDEQF
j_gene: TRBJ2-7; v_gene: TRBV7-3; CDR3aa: ASSLGLAFEQY
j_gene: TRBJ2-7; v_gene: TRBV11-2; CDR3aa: ASSLDPSGTYEQY
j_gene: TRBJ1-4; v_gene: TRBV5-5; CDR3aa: ASSAGNRGLGATNEKLF
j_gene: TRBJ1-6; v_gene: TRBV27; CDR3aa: ASSIRIRAGAEYNSPLH
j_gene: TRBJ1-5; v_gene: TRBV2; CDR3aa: ASSEVRNLRGNQPQH
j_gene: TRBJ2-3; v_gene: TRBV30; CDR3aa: AWRGGGVGTQY
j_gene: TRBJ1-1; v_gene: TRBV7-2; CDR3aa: ASSSLPTAEAF
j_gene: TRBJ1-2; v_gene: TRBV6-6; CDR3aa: ASSRDRIDGYT
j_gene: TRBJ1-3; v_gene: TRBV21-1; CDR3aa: ASSKTPRKVSSGNTIY
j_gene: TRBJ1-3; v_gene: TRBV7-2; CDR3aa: ASGGAGIGNTIY
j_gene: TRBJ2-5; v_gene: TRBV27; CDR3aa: ASSPGLAGSETQY
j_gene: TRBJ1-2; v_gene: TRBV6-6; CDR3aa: ASSHPGQGYYGYT
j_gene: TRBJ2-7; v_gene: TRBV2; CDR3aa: ASSVDRGAYEQY
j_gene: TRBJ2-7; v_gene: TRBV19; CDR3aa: ASSITFRSYEQY
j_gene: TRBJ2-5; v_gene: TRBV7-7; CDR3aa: ASSLGGFQETQY
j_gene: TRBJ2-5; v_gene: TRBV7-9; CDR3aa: ASSLGLAGVQETQY
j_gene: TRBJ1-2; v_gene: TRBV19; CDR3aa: ASNRESHYGYT
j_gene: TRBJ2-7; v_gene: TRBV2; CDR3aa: ASLLAQSYEQY
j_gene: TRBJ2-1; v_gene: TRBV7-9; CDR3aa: ASSLDRSYNEQF
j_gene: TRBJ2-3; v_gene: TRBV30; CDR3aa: AWKGMQGTDTQY
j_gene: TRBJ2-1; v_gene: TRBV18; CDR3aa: ASSPSGGAGNEQF
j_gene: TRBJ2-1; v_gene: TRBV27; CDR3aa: ASSFRQIFSSYNEQF
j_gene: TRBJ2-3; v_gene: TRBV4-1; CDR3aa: ASSQEMMAGGTDTQY
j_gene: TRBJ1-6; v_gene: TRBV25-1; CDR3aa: ASSGNRNNSPLH
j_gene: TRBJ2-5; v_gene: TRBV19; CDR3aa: ASSARTGQETQY
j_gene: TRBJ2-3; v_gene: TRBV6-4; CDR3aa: ATGLAGEDTQY
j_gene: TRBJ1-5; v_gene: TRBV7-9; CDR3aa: ASSSTRAGYSNQPQH
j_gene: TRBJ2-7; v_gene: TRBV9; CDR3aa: ASSVGQGALEQY
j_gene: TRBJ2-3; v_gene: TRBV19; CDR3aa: ASSIEWSTDTQY
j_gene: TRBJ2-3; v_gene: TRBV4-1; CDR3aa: ASSQDDYSTDTQY
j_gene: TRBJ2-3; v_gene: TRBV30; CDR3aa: AWSAGGLGTDTQY
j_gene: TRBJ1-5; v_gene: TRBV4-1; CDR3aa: ASSQDLARENQPQH
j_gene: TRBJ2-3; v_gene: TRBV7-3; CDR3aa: ASSLDQGGSQVVNTQY
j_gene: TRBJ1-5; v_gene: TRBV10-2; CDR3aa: ASNLWGGNQPQH